The sequence of this T cell receptor (beta chain) was determined in a study of early T cells in non-severe SARS-CoV-2 infection. Researchers attached unique molecular identifiers to individual cDNA molecules. TCRdb itself ran the 5' RACE reads through MiXCR, one entry per CDR3 protein. The sample has tens of thousands of distinct CDR3 sequences, over 13% seen once. V lost 3 bases, J lost 3 bases, and 14 bases lay in between. The CDR3 totals 15 residues. Per the germline V gene, CDR1 is MGHDK and CDR2 is SYGVNS. This clonotype appeared a single time. The specimen was whole blood. The chain carries TRBV25-1 and TRBJ2-5; D is unclear. The TCR comes from an adult who was a healthcare worker with PCR-confirmed SARS-CoV-2 infection or an uninfected control (not recorded which). Here the CDR3 reads CASSDPSRQKETQYF. The DNA of the CDR3 is TGTGCCAGCAGTGACCCCTCGCGGCAGAAAGAGACCCAGTACTTC.